This TCR beta chain was profiled in a study of cytomegalovirus exposure and HLA in healthy donors. The CDR3 runs to 14 residues. Trimming took 1 base from V and 2 from J, leaving 9 bases between them. Germline values: CDR1 LGHNA, CDR2 YNFKEQ. General study findings and limits: Cytomegalovirus status, reportedly, was diagnosed with high specificity and sensitivity by the classifier.

Primers included in the PCR were 60 Vbeta and 13 Jbeta primers. Data came from immunoSEQ multiplex PCR; TCRdb stores just in-frame clones and leaves some out. The sample shows around 97,000 clones, roughly 77% of them seen only once. In regard to this clone: Antigen specificity is unknown.

The genes are TRBV4-2 and TRBJ2-7; D not certain. This sequence originates from a young woman in good health and CMV-seropositive. Material for sequencing was PBMCs. The CDR3 nucleotides read TGTGCCAGCAGCCAAGGTCAGGCCGCCTACGAGCAGTACTTC. This translates into CASSQGQAAYEQYF.